This T cell receptor beta chain is from a study of lymphopenia after photon versus proton radiotherapy. Findings and caveats of the study: Photon-treated patients lost naive T cells and TCR diversity; proton-treated stayed stable. Post-nadir diversity loss with photons came from oligoclonal expansion, particularly CD8+ Temra cells. Post-nadir TCR diversity decline inversely tracked overall survival among those who died.

Germline CDR1 reads SGHDT; CDR2 reads YYEEEE. V gave up 0 bases and J gave up 2 bases, with 11 bases separating them. The CDR3 consists of 15 residues. Of note for this clone: The antigen is undetermined.

Clones were read by immunoSEQ multiplex PCR, and TCRdb kept only the in-frame ones, dropping some. The sample includes over 50,000 clones, around 85% of them seen just once. The sequence was collected from a man aged 35 to 55 with gastric cancer. V usage is TRBV5-6 and J usage is TRBJ1-2; D unresolved. Sequencing used peripheral blood, obtained from a patient treated with photon-based radiotherapy. The CDR3 here is CASSLGARVNYGYTF. CDR3 DNA: TGTGCCAGCAGCTTGGGGGCTCGGGTGAACTATGGCTACACCTTC. The full variable domain, completed using reference TRBV5-6 and TRBJ1-2, is DAGVTQSPTHLIKTRGQQVTLRCSPKSGHDTVSWYQQALGQGPQFIFQYYEEEERQRGNFPDRFSGHQFPNYSSELNVNALLLGDSALYLCASSLGARVNYGYTFGSGTRLTVV.